This T cell receptor beta chain was obtained from a study of T-cell reconstitution after alpha-beta-depleted transplantation in children. This clonotype was counted between two and nine times. Antigen: not known. The authors prepared the TCRbeta library with unique molecular identifiers. TCRdb ran MiXCR on the PCR reads and lists one entry per CDR3 protein. This table holds 800,000 to 1,000,000 distinct CDR3 sequences, roughly 29% found once. Study-wide results and caveats: Surviving recipient T cells and thymic progenitors accounted for the high day-60 TCRbeta diversity observed in some patients. Fresh T-cell production supplied most of the T-cell counts and diversity seen one year after transplant. Expanded clones from the graft, numbering several hundred, reportedly supplied alpha-beta T cells about two months after transplant.

The CDR3 is 15 residues long. Trimming shortened V by 3 bases and J by 7 bases, and 16 bases separated the two germline ends. CDR1 and CDR2 (germline): SGHAT, FQNNGV. The V and J genes are TRBV11-2 and TRBJ2-1; D is unresolved. This clonotype originated in a boy under two years old who had a stem cell transplant for SCID, so the T cells may come from the graft donor. This sample comprised PBMCs, mostly from graft donor cells, obtained 360 days after TCRalphabeta/CD19-depleted stem cell transplant. The CDR3 sequence: CASSFGGRARNEQFF. CDR3 DNA: TGTGCCAGCAGCTTTGGCGGTAGAGCTCGGAATGAGCAGTTCTTC. The full variable domain, its missing parts supplied by reference TRBV11-2 and TRBJ2-1, is EAGVAQSPRYKIIEKRQSVAFWCNPISGHATLYWYQQILGQGPKLLIQFQNNGVVDDSQLPKDRFSAERLKGVDSTLKIQPAKLEDSAVYLCASSFGGRARNEQFFGPGTRLTVL.